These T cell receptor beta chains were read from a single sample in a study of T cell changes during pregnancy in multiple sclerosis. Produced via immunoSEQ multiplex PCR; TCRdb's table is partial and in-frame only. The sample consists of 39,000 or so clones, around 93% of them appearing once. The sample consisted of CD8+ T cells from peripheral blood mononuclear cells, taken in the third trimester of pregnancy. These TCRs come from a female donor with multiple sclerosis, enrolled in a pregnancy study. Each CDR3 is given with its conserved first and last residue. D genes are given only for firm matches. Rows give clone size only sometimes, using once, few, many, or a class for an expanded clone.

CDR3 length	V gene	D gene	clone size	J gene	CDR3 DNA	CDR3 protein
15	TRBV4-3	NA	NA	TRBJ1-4	TGCGCCAGCAGCCAAGAGGACACTGGTGATGAAAAACTGTTTTTT	CASSQEDTGDEKLFF
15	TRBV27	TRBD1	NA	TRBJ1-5	TGTGCCAGCAGTTCCTCGGTCACAGGGGGTCAGCCCCAGCATTTT	CASSSSVTGGQPQHF
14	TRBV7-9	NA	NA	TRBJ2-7	TGTGCCAGCAGCTTAGACAGGGCAACCTACGAGCAGTACTTC	CASSLDRATYEQYF
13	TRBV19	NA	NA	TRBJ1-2	TGTGCCAGTAGCTGGGAGGAAAACTATGGCTACACCTTC	CASSWEENYGYTF
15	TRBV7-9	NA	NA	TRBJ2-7	TGTGCCAGCAGCTTAGCGAATGGAGTGGACACAAAGCAGTACTTC	CASSLANGVDTKQYF
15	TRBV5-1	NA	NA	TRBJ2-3	TGCGCCAGCAGCTTGGTGGCGGCAGGCACAGATACGCAGTATTTT	CASSLVAAGTDTQYF
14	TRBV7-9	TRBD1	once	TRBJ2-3	TGTGCCAGCAGCTTAGCGGGACAGTCAGATACGCAGTATTTT	CASSLAGQSDTQYF
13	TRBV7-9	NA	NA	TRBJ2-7	TGTGCCAGCAGTCACGTGGGGGGCTACGAGCAGTACTTC	CASSHVGGYEQYF
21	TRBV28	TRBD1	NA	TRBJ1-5	TGTGCCAGCAGTTATCGGGACAGGTGGGGTGTGGGGCGCCATAGCAATCAGCCCCAGCATTTT	CASSYRDRWGVGRHSNQPQHF
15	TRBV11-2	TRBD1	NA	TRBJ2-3	TGTGCCAGCAGCCCCTTAGGGGGCGAAGGTGATACGCAGTATTTT	CASSPLGGEGDTQYF
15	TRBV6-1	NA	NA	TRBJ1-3	TGTGCCAGCAGTGAACGCCGGTCTAAGGGAAACACCATATATTTT	CASSERRSKGNTIYF
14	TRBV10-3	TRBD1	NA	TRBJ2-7	TGTGCCATCAGTGAGTCTACAGGGGCCGGCGAGCAGTACTTC	CAISESTGAGEQYF
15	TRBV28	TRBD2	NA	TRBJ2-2	TGTGCCAGCAGTTTCGCCCCGGGGGGTGCCGGGGAGCTGTTTTTT	CASSFAPGGAGELFF
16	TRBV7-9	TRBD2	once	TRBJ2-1	TGTGCCAGCAGCTTAGCCCCGGGAGGGTCCTACAATGAGCAGTTCTTC	CASSLAPGGSYNEQFF
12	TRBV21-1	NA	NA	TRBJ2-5	TGTGCCAGCAGCACTGGGGCTTGGACCCAGTACTTC	CASSTGAWTQYF
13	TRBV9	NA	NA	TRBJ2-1	TGTGCCACAGGACTCACCCGGTACAATGAGCAGTTCTTC	CATGLTRYNEQFF
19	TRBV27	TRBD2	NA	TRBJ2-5	TGTGCCAGCAGTGTTCGACTAGCGGGAGGGCTCTCAATCCAAGAGACCCAGTACTTC	CASSVRLAGGLSIQETQYF
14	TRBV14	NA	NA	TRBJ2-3	TGTGCCAGCAGCCAAGCGGAGAGCACAGATACGCAGTATTTT	CASSQAESTDTQYF
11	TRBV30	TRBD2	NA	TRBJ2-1	TGTGCCTGGGGACTAGCGGATGAGCAGTTCTTC	CAWGLADEQFF
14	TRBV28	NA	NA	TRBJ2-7	TGTGCCAGCAGTTTTGTGGCCAAACGCGGCGAGCAGTACTTC	CASSFVAKRGEQYF
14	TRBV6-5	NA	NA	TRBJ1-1	TGTGCCAGCAGTTCCCTCCAGGCGAACACTGAAGCTTTCTTT	CASSSLQANTEAFF
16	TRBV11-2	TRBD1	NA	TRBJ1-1	TGTGCCAGCAGCTTAGAAGGACCCGGGACAGGACTAGAAGCTTTCTTT	CASSLEGPGTGLEAFF
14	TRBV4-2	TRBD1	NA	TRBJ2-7	TGTGCCAGCAGCCAGCAGTTACAGGGGGGCGAGCAGTACTTC	CASSQQLQGGEQYF
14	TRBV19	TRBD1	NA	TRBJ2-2	TGTGCCAGTGAGGACAGGTCTCGCACCGGGGAGCTGTTTTTT	CASEDRSRTGELFF
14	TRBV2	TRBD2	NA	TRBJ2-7	TGTGCCAGCAGTTGGACTAGCGGGAGTTACGAGCAGTACTTC	CASSWTSGSYEQYF
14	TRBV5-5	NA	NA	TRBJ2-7	TGTGCCAGCAGCTCCACTAGCCGGCTCGACGAGCAGTACTTC	CASSSTSRLDEQYF
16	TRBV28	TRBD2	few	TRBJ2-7	TGTGCCAGCAACCTTTTCGGCGGGAGGGCCTCGGGCGAGCAGTACTTC	CASNLFGGRASGEQYF
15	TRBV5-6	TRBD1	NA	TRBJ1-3	TGTGCCAGCAGACGGACAGGGGGCTCTGGAAACACCATATATTTT	CASRRTGGSGNTIYF
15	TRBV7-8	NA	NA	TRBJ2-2	TGTGCCAGCAGCTTAGAACTAGCTAACACCGGGGAGCTGTTTTTT	CASSLELANTGELFF
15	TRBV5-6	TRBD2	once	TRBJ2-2	TGTGCCAGCAGCAAACTAGCGGGAGACACCGGGGAGCTGTTTTTT	CASSKLAGDTGELFF
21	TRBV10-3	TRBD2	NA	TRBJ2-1	TGTGCCATTGGTGGAGGGCAGGGACTAGCGGGAGTAACAATCTCGTACAATGAGCAGTTCTTC	CAIGGGQGLAGVTISYNEQFF
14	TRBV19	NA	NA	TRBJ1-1	TGTGCCAGTAGTATATTCGGGGGTAACACTGAAGCTTTCTTT	CASSIFGGNTEAFF
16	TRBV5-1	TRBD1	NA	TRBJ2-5	TGCGCCAGCAGCACCTGGACAGGGTCAGGCGCAGAGACCCAGTACTTC	CASSTWTGSGAETQYF